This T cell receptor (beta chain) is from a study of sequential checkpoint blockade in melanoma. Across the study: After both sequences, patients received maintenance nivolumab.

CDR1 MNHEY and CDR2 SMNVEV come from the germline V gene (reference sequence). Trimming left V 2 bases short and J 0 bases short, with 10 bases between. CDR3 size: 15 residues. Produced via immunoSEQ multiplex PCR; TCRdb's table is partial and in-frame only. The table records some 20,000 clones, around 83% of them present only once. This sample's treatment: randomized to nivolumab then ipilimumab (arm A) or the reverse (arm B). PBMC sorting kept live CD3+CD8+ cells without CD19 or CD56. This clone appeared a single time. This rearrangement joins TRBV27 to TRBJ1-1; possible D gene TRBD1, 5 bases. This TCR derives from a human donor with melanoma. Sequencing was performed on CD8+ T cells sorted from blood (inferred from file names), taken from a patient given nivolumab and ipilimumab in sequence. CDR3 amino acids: CASSLAAGMNTEAFF. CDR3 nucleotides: TGTGCCAGCAGTTTAGCGGCAGGGATGAACACTGAAGCTTTCTTT.